The 5 T cell receptor beta chains below were found in one sample sequenced in a study of control samples from healthy donors and cancer patients. Generated by immunoSEQ multiplex PCR, the TCRdb table keeps only in-frame clones and is missing some. The data contain tens of thousands of clones, over 85% of them singletons. The sequencing input was PBMCs. The receptor source for this set is a man in his 60s with colorectal cancer.

The chain is built from TRBV12-3 or TRBV12-4 and TRBJ1-2; D is ambiguous. The CDR3 has 12 residues. V was pared by 5 bases and J by 7 bases, with 11 bases between. CDR3 protein: CASSPATRGYTF. The CDR3 DNA is TGTGCCAGCAGTCCAGCCACCCGTGGCTACACCTTC.

As for this clone: One end of the junction is discordant with germline, which a read error may explain. The sample carries other DNA sequences with the same CDR3. The chain uses TRBV6-2 or TRBV6-3 and TRBJ2-3, with D tentatively TRBD2 (6 bases). Germline lookup yields CDR1 MNHEY and CDR2 SVGEGT. The CDR3 runs 15 residues. Here the CDR3 reads CASSPAGSGADTQYF. The CDR3 nucleotides are TGTGCTAGCAGCCCCGCGGGGTCCGGGGCAGATACGCAGTATTTT.

This chain joins TRBV7-3 and TRBJ2-1; TRBD1 is a possible D gene (6 bases). The CDR3 consists of 13 residues. Between the trimmed V and J ends, which lost 5 bases and 4 bases, there was a span of 9 bases. Germline V gene sequence: CDR1 SGHTA, CDR2 FQGTGA. CDR3: CASSRTAYNEQFF. The CDR3 DNA sequence: TGTGCCAGCAGCCGGACAGCTTACAATGAGCAGTTCTTC. Full variable domain (remainder filled in from reference TRBV7-3 and TRBJ2-1): GAGVSQTPSNKVTEKGKYVELRCDPISGHTALYWYRQSLGQGPEFLIYFQGTGAADDSGLPNDRFFAVRPEGSVSTLKIQRTERGDSAVYLCASSRTAYNEQFFGPGTRLTVL.

The count of this clone is one. The chain carries TRBV28 and TRBJ1-6, with D perhaps TRBD1 (5 bases). V was pared by 5 bases and J by 7 bases, with 9 bases between. From germline, CDR1 is MDHEN and CDR2 SYDVKM. The CDR3 contains 13 residues. CDR3 sequence (DNA): TGTGCCAGCAGTAAGACAGCGAATTCACCCCTCCACTTT. Its translation: CASSKTANSPLHF.

This sequence joins TRBV5-1 and TRBJ2-3; D call uncertain. The germline V gene has CDR1 SGHRS and CDR2 YFSETQ. The ends were cut back, 7 bases at V and 2 bases at J, with 11 bases in the middle. The CDR3 consists of 13 residues. The CDR3: CASSEAPTDTQYF. The CDR3 region has the DNA TGCGCCAGCTCAGAGGCCCCCACAGATACGCAGTATTTT.